This TCR beta chain is from a study of CD8 T cells in ankylosing spondylitis. General study findings and limits: Peripheral blood held disease-linked clones only at relatively low frequency, and these were CD8+. A motif in TCR beta, a set of fewer than ten highly homologous variants, appeared characteristic of ankylosing spondylitis blood. Earlier studies detected some motif variants in reactive arthritis synovial fluid and blood.

Germline trimming cut 4 bases from V and 4 bases from J; bases unmatched to any gene: 9. Per the germline V gene, CDR1 is DFQATT and CDR2 is SNEGSKA (reference sequence). CDR3 length: 14 amino acids. By quantitative 5'-RACE with molecular barcodes, the TCR beta libraries were made. In TCRdb, the 5' RACE reads were re-called with MiXCR into one record per CDR3 protein. The sample lists about 31,000 distinct CDR3 sequences, about 6.8% occurring once. This clonotype showed up many times. Antigen unknown. The sequence was collected from a male donor with ankylosing spondylitis or in good health (not recorded which). What was sequenced was blood, either unsorted or a sorted T cell fraction (not recorded which). This sequence joins TRBV20-1 and TRBJ1-2; 7 bases match TRBD1. CDR3 residues: CSATGTEKRYGYTF. The CDR3 nucleotides read TGCAGTGCTACCGGGACAGAGAAGCGCTATGGCTACACCTTC.